The subject of this entry is one T cell receptor (beta chain). The target of this receptor is not known. The junction departs from germline at one end; a sequencing error may be responsible. This record comes from a study of cytomegalovirus exposure and HLA in healthy donors (dated by TCRdb to the late 2010s). With respect to the entire study: In an earlier analysis of around 540 of the donors, 250 to 350 Gb of sequence data and approximately 100 million unique TCR beta sequences from about 179 million T cells were reported. The study was designed to test whether signatures of past pathogen exposure could be identified by cataloging public T cell receptors. High-throughput TCR immunosequencing, statistical association of individual TCRs with disease status, and machine learning were combined to predict cytomegalovirus infection status. Among the roughly 400 genotyped donors, around 81% belonged to the genetic ancestry cluster associated with self-reported Caucasian donors. Class I and class II HLA loci were covered by the typing at four-digit resolution. Among almost 400 genotyped donors of the cohort, an average of 235,054 unique TCR beta nucleotide sequences were sequenced per donor, roughly 18% of them non-productive. All discovery cohort repertoires had been generated using a single sequencing platform. A later analysis re-analyzed previously published TCR beta repertoires from 500 to 700 donors and added high-resolution HLA genotyping to study TCR occurrence patterns. In the later analysis, no new phenotypic data were used to find candidate immune exposures; instead, reliance was placed on TCR beta sequences and their occurrence across donors. The number of typed donors differed by locus: roughly 620-630 for A, B, C, DRB1 and DQB1; 500 to 550 for DQA1; around 610 for DPA1; and 400 to 480 for DPB1. A separate validation cohort of over a hundred different subjects was used in addition to the approximately 640-subject first cohort. Donor age, sex, ethnicity and CMV serostatus were collected together with the repertoire data. The T cell repertoires of several hundred subjects were profiled by immunosequencing and related to cytomegalovirus serostatus. An earlier analysis of around 580 of the donors used high-throughput TCR beta sequencing to judge whether each TCR beta V gene segment behaved as functional or pseudogenic. In a later genetic analysis, genome-wide SNP genotypes for about 65% of the roughly 700 donors were used, and that subset was treated as a discovery cohort. An early release that covered fewer than 750 HLA-typed donors contained approximately 320 gigabases of sequencing data and 65 million to 100 million unique TCR sequences. Four to six DR-DQ haplotypes were handled as single units for association and clustering, since linkage in the cohort was strong. Findings and caveats that apply to the study as a whole: The presence/absence analyses assumed that sequencing depth was roughly uniform across donors, and that assumption may not be true. In a later analysis, most CMV-associated TCR beta chains were found to appear HLA-restricted, with HLA associations seemingly driven largely by CMV exposure. HLA typing was unavailable for some donors at each locus, so association tests used only the typed subset. Some IMGT-functional V segments, including TRBV6-2 and TRBV6-3, could not be told apart with the 87-base-pair reads, so those segments were excluded. An earlier analysis of approximately 570 of the donors showed that most TCR beta V segments appeared in productive rearrangements either about 87% or about 30% of the time, which broadly matched IMGT annotations. While some public TCRs were present in many individuals, most TCR sequences turned up only very rarely across donors. A further reported finding was that TCR beta sequences accurately predicted the HLA-A and HLA-B alleles for most subjects in the first cohort. In a later analysis, HLA-associated TCR beta chains showed more clonal expansion and lower generation probabilities than non-associated chains that were equally common. According to a later genetic analysis, donors in an Asian-associated ancestry cluster had fewer N-insertions in productive TCRs than the approximately 670-donor mean. In the study, 164 TCR beta chains were listed as associated with cytomegalovirus. The earlier analysis of 587 of the donors excluded approximately 17 rarely observed V segments, including chromosome 9 orphons, because counts were too low. The classifier was reported to diagnose cytomegalovirus status with high specificity and sensitivity in both the original and validation cohorts. This cohort had only TCR beta chains sequenced, and the lack of alpha or paired-chain data limited which features could be detected. A later analysis found that TCR association rates varied across HLA loci, with DRB1 alleles showing the most associated TCRs and HLA-C alleles the fewest. In vitro tests confirmed that a few of the cytomegalovirus-associated TCR beta chains recognize cytomegalovirus antigens. According to the authors, the approach could potentially be generalized to other disease states and immunological phenotypes. When HLA alleles, especially DR and DQ, strongly co-occurred, attributing TCR associations to individual alleles was difficult. A group of highly shared sequence variants was considered likely to be a technical artifact of the sequencing pipeline. Immune exposure information for the cohort was limited to CMV serostatus. A later analysis associated approximately 17,000 TCR beta sequences with specific HLA alleles at a false discovery rate of 0.05. An association between a missense DCLRE1C variant and V-gene and J-gene trimming of TCR beta chains was found in a later genetic analysis and replicated in an independent cohort. Correlated functional status among segregating V segments might reflect linkage disequilibrium, but an unknown experimental factor could not be ruled out. Several of the top co-occurrence clusters appeared to be linked to parvovirus B19, influenza, CMV and Epstein-Barr virus, according to a later analysis.

Library preparation employed the immunoSEQ multiplex PCR assay. The multiplex PCR relied on a mix of 60 forward primers for TCR Vbeta segments and 13 reverse primers for TCR Jbeta segments. Amplification of the CDR3 region of rearranged TCR beta genes was performed with a multiplex PCR assay on genomic DNA. The amplified TCR beta libraries were sequenced on the Illumina HiSeq System as 87-base-pair reads. Per the original workflow: In a later analysis, some 80 million unique TCR beta chains were counted across the roughly 670 repertoires, and approximately 11 million of these chains were shared by at least two donors. A nearest-neighbor algorithm error-corrected the raw reads and collapsed the reads into unique sequences, merging closely related sequences to remove PCR and sequencing errors. Alignment of CDR3 sequences to IMGT reference sequences was used to assign V, D and J gene segments. For a sequence to be retained, at least a six-nucleotide match to both a V gene segment and a J gene segment was required. Rearrangements were classified as productive when the CDR3 lacked stop codons and remained in frame with V and J, and all other rearrangements were classified as non-productive. Following IMGT convention, CDR3 was defined as the stretch from the second conserved V-encoded cysteine up to the conserved J-encoded phenylalanine. The earlier analysis of around 640 of the donors excluded sequences that lacked an unambiguous match to a single V gene segment. In an earlier analysis of 587 of the donors, V segments were called functional above 56.7% productive rearrangements and were called segregating when the between-donor standard deviation exceeded 5%. A statistical classification framework was developed to diagnose cytomegalovirus status using the catalog of TCR beta chain sequences. In a later analysis, TCR nucleotide sequences were compared against IMGT/GENE-DB human TR gene sequences so that V and J genes could be assigned. In a later analysis, CDR3 sequences and most-parsimonious VDJ recombination scenarios were assigned using the TCRdist pipeline. In a later analysis, each TCR beta chain was defined by its CDR3 amino acid sequence together with its V-gene family, and reads lacking a unique V-gene family were excluded. As a way to deal with suspected cross-contamination and a sequencing artifact, a later analysis dropped approximately 590 nucleotide sequences that were highly shared and had low generation probability. In a later analysis, a clonal expansion index for each public chain was calculated from normalized within-repertoire ranks of inferred template counts. A later analysis computed generation probabilities with a VDJ recombination model fitted to out-of-frame rearrangements, and checked the results against IGoR. A later analysis scored TCR-TCR, TCR-HLA and TCR-CMV co-occurrence with hypergeometric tests, applying a repertoire-size bias correction to TCR pairs. In a later analysis, false discovery rates were estimated by permuting HLA or CMV assignments 20 times. A later analysis grouped co-occurring TCRs with DBSCAN, adding TCRdist sequence similarity when clustering within HLA-allele-positive subsets. Co-occurrence clustering excluded repertoires with fewer than 30,000 or more than 120,000 public chains, plus five with anomalous nucleotide sharing. The table was pulled from immuneACCESS by TCRdb, which kept in-frame rearrangements only. Such tables lose some clones; where checked, under half of the loss comes from unresolved V genes, and the rest has no known cause. V and J calls and clone size are those listed in that table; D and trimming were worked out from the DNA. The sample records about 140,000 clones, approximately 80% of which are singletons. 2.5% to 3% of the sample lies in the top ten.

The cohort comprised around 690 healthy bone marrow donors. At the time of sampling, all cohort members were nominally healthy, though unrecorded immune exposures were likely present. The donor tested CMV seronegative and was one of the 352 seronegative cohort members. A peripheral blood sample was collected from each donor, and TCR beta sequencing was performed on peripheral blood mononuclear cells. The Qiagen DNeasy Blood Extraction Kit was used to extract genomic DNA from the blood cell samples. Reading the germline V gene (reference sequence) gives CDR1 SEHNR and CDR2 FQNEAQ. The CDR3 holds 15 amino acids from the cysteine to the phenylalanine. Only the CDR3 DNA is retained, 45 bases long and in frame from the first base.

The chain links TRBV7-9 with TRBJ2-1; 8 bases in between match TRBD1. The clonotype comes from a female donor in good health and CMV-seronegative. Material for sequencing was PBMCs. DNA sequence: TGTTCCAGCAGCCCAGGACAGGGCCTCGACAATGAGCAGTTCTTC. Translated, it gives CSSSPGQGLDNEQFF.